These 22 T cell receptor beta chains came from one sample sequenced in a study of blood T cell repertoires in COVID-19 (dated by TCRdb to the early 2020s). Receptor libraries were prepared by the immunoSEQ multiplex PCR assay. In its TCRdb copy, this immuneACCESS table keeps in-frame sequences only and misses some clones. Where compared with another copy, unresolved V genes explain less than half of these, and the others have no known cause. This sample holds some 160,000 clones; around 75% were observed only once. Of the sample, approximately 14% falls within the top ten clones. The sample comprised peripheral blood. These receptors were obtained from a woman of 80 years or more with acute or convalescent COVID-19.

Only a few counts were recorded for this clone. CDR3 nucleotides: TGCAGCGTTGAAAGGGCGACAGGGGAAAAGGATGGCTACACCTTC. This translates into CSVERATGEKDGYTF. The gene calls are TRBV29-1 and TRBJ1-2, with 8 bases fitting TRBD1. Looked up from germline, CDR1 is SQVTM and CDR2 is ANQGSEA. V lost 2 bases, J lost 6 bases, and 11 bases stayed unmatched. The CDR3 contains 15 residues.

This clone showed up just once. V is TRBV24-1 and J is TRBJ2-2; D is unclear. Trimming stripped 2 bases from V and 5 bases from J, with 5 bases between. From germline, CDR1 is KGHDR and CDR2 SFDVKD. CDR3 size: 13 residues. CDR3 sequence: CATSDWSTGELFF. The CDR3 DNA is TGTGCCACCAGTGATTGGAGTACCGGGGAGCTGTTTTTT.

V gene TRBV11-2 combines with J gene TRBJ1-1; the D gene is possibly TRBD1 (6 bases). Trimming took off 7 bases at V and 1 base at J, with 10 bases between the two ends. The CDR3 length is 13 residues. The germline V gene has CDR1 SGHAT and CDR2 FQNNGV. CDR3 bases: TGTGCCAGCACCCTACAGGGGAACACTGAAGCTTTCTTT. This translates into CASTLQGNTEAFF.

This chain connects TRBV27 to TRBJ2-1, with 10 bases matching TRBD2. CDR1 is MNHEY and CDR2 is SMNVEV in the germline V gene (reference sequence). CDR3 length: 14 amino acids. Unmatched junction bases numbered 2, after V lost 3 bases and J lost 6 bases. The CDR3 spells CASSLASGSNEQFF. The CDR3 DNA is TGTGCCAGCAGTTTGGCTAGCGGGAGCAATGAGCAGTTCTTC.

The chain couples TRBV5-1 to TRBJ2-1; 8 bases are shared with TRBD2. Trimming at V came to 0 bases and at J to 4 bases, leaving 6 bases not matched to a gene. This CDR3 has 16 amino acids. The V gene's germline CDR1 is SGHRS and CDR2 YFSETQ. The CDR3 spells CASSLGARGGYNEQFF. The CDR3 nucleotides are TGCGCCAGCAGCTTGGGAGCACGGGGGGGTTACAATGAGCAGTTCTTC.

The V gene is TRBV11-2, the J gene TRBJ2-3; D call uncertain. Germline values: CDR1 SGHAT, CDR2 FQNNGV. The CDR3 contains 16 residues. The V and J ends lost 0 bases and 2 bases respectively, with 12 bases between them. In nucleotides, the CDR3 is TGTGCCAGCAGCTTAGATCTAGGCGTGAACACAGATACGCAGTATTTT. Its translation: CASSLDLGVNTDTQYF.

The rearrangement uses TRBV30 and TRBJ1-4; D might be TRBD1 (5 bases). Trimming removed 0 bases at V and 7 bases at J, with 18 bases between. Germline V lookup: CDR1 GTSNPN, CDR2 SVGIG (reference sequence). The CDR3 has 16 residues. The CDR3 region has the DNA TGTGCCTGGAGTGTCGCGGGGCTCGGCAGGGTTGAAAAACTGTTTTTT. Translated, it gives CAWSVAGLGRVEKLFF.

The V gene is TRBV20-1, the J gene TRBJ1-1; D call uncertain. In germline, CDR1 is DFQATT, CDR2 SNEGSKA (reference sequence). CDR3 length: 11 amino acids. The V end was cut by 6 bases, the J end by 3 bases, with 8 bases between. DNA of the CDR3: TGCAGTGCCAACACACACACTGAAGCTTTCTTT. It translates to CSANTHTEAFF.

This chain connects TRBV11-2 to TRBJ2-7; 7 bases are a match to TRBD2. Per the germline V gene, CDR1 is SGHAT and CDR2 is FQNNGV. V lost 3 bases to trimming and J lost 0 bases; unmatched junction nucleotides: 5. The CDR3 sequence is 15 residues long. DNA of the CDR3: TGTGCCAGCAGCTTCCTCGGCGGGAGCTCCTACGAGCAGTACTTC. Translation gives CASSFLGGSSYEQYF.

The chain employs TRBV5-1 and TRBJ2-2; no clear D. Germline V gene sequence: CDR1 SGHRS, CDR2 YFSETQ. With 4 bases removed from V and 8 bases from J, the gap between germline ends came to 12 bases. This CDR3 is 13 amino acids long. The CDR3 bases are TGCGCCAGCAGCCCGATCCCTAGTGGGGAGCTGTTTTTT. Protein: CASSPIPSGELFF.

A word on this clone: The junction departs from the called germline gene at one end, perhaps through a read error. The chain is built from TRBV7-7 and TRBJ2-1; 10 bases are a match to TRBD2. The CDR3 is 14 amino acids. From germline, CDR1 is SSHAT and CDR2 FNYEAQ (reference sequence). The CDR3 loop reads CASSFTSGNDEQFF. In nucleotides, the CDR3 is TGTGCTAGCAGCTTTACTAGCGGGAATGATGAGCAGTTCTTC.

This clone was recorded a few times. J is TRBJ2-1 and V is TRBV5-1, with D possibly TRBD2 on 5 matching bases. The V end was cut by 4 bases, the J end by 7 bases, with 15 bases between. The germline CDR1 and CDR2 sequences are SGHRS and YFSETQ. The CDR3 spans 14 residues. The CDR3 is CASSLSNRGNEQFF. Written as DNA, the CDR3 is TGCGCCAGCAGCCTGTCGAACCGCGGGAATGAGCAGTTCTTC.

This chain uses TRBV2 with TRBJ1-5; D perhaps matches TRBD1 (5 bases). From germline, CDR1 is SNHLY and CDR2 FYNNEI. V was shortened by 6 bases and J by 0 bases, with 12 bases between the two germline ends. This CDR3 is 15 amino acids long. This chain's CDR3 is CASRSQGGSNQPQHF. The CDR3 coding sequence is TGTGCCAGCAGGTCCCAGGGTGGTAGCAATCAGCCCCAGCATTTT.

The chain combines TRBV4-1 with TRBJ1-1; possible D gene TRBD1, 5 bases. CDR1 is MGHRA, CDR2 YSYEKL, per germline. This CDR3 region has 14 residues. Trimming pared 3 bases from V and 1 base from J, leaving 9 bases between. This CDR3 reads CASSQRGANTEAFF. CDR3 in DNA: TGCGCCAGCAGCCAGCGGGGCGCGAACACTGAAGCTTTCTTT.

The rearrangement links TRBV27 to TRBJ1-6; D gene ambiguous. This CDR3 has 15 residues. Germline CDR1 reads MNHEY; CDR2 reads SMNVEV (reference sequence). The V gene lost 3 bases and the J gene lost 3 bases, with 9 bases spanning the gap. In DNA form, the CDR3 reads TGTGCCAGCAGTTTCCAGGTGGGCTATAATTCACCCCTCCACTTT. Translated: CASSFQVGYNSPLHF.

The V call is TRBV2, the J call TRBJ1-2; no clear D. The V end was cut by 0 bases, the J end by 5 bases, with 4 bases between. The CDR3 runs 12 residues. The germline CDR1 and CDR2 sequences are SNHLY and FYNNEI. The CDR3 reads CASSEASYGYTF. CDR3 nucleotide sequence: TGTGCCAGCAGTGAAGCGTCTTATGGCTACACCTTC.

The chain recombines TRBV19 with TRBJ1-6; D is uncertain. CDR3 length: 16 amino acids. Per germline, CDR1 LNHDA and CDR2 SQIVND (reference sequence). Trimming took off 3 bases at V and 9 bases at J, with 18 bases between the two ends. CDR3 in amino acids: CASSIPRGPLASPLHF. CDR3 bases: TGTGCCAGTAGTATCCCGCGCGGTCCCCTTGCTTCACCCCTCCACTTT.

Details on this clone: One junction end disagrees with the germline gene, perhaps due to a read error. The rearrangement links TRBV7-7 to TRBJ2-1; maybe TRBD2 (5 bases). The CDR3 has 15 residues. Germline CDR1 and CDR2: SSHAT and FNYEAQ (reference sequence). DNA of the CDR3: TGTGCTAGCAGCTTAAGGGCGGGCTCCTACAATGAGCAGTTCTTC. Translation: CASSLRAGSYNEQFF.

The chain joins TRBV10-1 to TRBJ2-2; TRBD1 matches at 7 bases. From germline, CDR1 is WNHNN and CDR2 SYGVQD (reference sequence). With 5 bases clipped from V and 2 bases from J, the junction kept 5 bases outside the gene matches. CDR3 size: 15 residues. CDR3 protein: CASSTGTDNTGELFF. In DNA form, the CDR3 reads TGCGCCAGCAGTACCGGGACAGACAACACCGGGGAGCTGTTTTTT.

The genes are TRBV30 and TRBJ1-2; unclear D gene. The CDR3 covers 13 residues. V lost 2 bases, J lost 4 bases, and 11 bases lay in between. CDR1 is GTSNPN and CDR2 is SVGIG in the germline V gene (reference sequence). This chain's CDR3 is CAWSTTTTYGYTF. The CDR3 nucleotides are TGTGCCTGGAGTACCACGACAACCTATGGCTACACCTTC.

The rearrangement uses TRBV9 and TRBJ1-2, with D maybe TRBD1 (6 bases). The CDR3 runs to 13 residues. Trimming shortened V by 3 bases and J by 4 bases, and 10 bases separated the two germline ends. In germline, CDR1 is SGDLS, CDR2 YYNGEE. The CDR3 DNA sequence: TGTGCCAGCAGCGGACAGGCGGGCTATGGCTACACCTTC. Its translation is CASSGQAGYGYTF.

The V gene is TRBV5-4, the J gene TRBJ2-2; 7 nucleotides agree with TRBD1. V lost 0 bases and J lost 6; bases outside the gene matches: 2. Germline V gene sequence: CDR1 SGHNT, CDR2 YYREEE (reference sequence). The CDR3 runs 14 residues. In DNA, the CDR3 is TGTGCCAGCAGCTTGGGACAGGGCGCCGGGGAGCTGTTTTTT. This translates into CASSLGQGAGELFF.